This is a list of T cell receptor beta chains from one sample in a study of patients and donors after allogeneic stem cell transplantation. TCRdb re-called the RT-PCR reads through MiXCR, storing one row per CDR3 protein. The table lists 150,000 to 200,000 distinct CDR3 sequences, approximately 30% of them singletons. The sample comprised blood, either unsorted or a sorted T cell fraction (not recorded which). These receptors originate from a human donor who was either an allogeneic HSCT recipient or a stem cell or donor lymphocyte infusion donor (not recorded which). It is not recorded whose cells these are; they may come from a transplant donor. Each CDR3 is given with its conserved first and last residue. D genes are given only for firm matches. Clone size, where shown, is once, few, many, or a class for clones that have expanded.

>TRBV3-1|TRBJ2-1|.|TRBD2
CASSQAPREGNEQFF
TGTGCCAGCAGCCAAGCCCCCCGGGAGGGGAATGAGCAGTTCTTC
>TRBV7-8|TRBJ1-1|few|.
CASSPTQTSYTEAFF
TGTGCCAGCAGCCCAACCCAAACGTCATACACTGAAGCTTTCTTT
>TRBV6-5|TRBJ1-6|few|.
CASSYKTGGSPLHF
TGTGCCAGCAGTTATAAGACAGGCGGTTCACCCCTCCACTTT
>TRBV10-3|TRBJ2-1|.|TRBD2
CAIGLAGSLNEQFF
TGTGCCATCGGACTAGCGGGATCGTTAAATGAGCAGTTCTTC
>TRBV7-2|TRBJ2-5|.|.
CASSLNPTATQYF
TGTGCCAGCAGCTTAAACCCTACTGCCACCCAGTACTTC
>TRBV7-9|TRBJ2-1|.|TRBD2
CASSLVREGPPNEQFF
TGTGCCAGCAGCTTAGTTCGGGAGGGCCCCCCGAATGAGCAGTTCTTC
>TRBV21-1|TRBJ1-1|.|.
CASSKDLRGLETEAFF
TGTGCCAGCAGCAAAGATCTCAGGGGGCTGGAGACTGAAGCTTTCTTT
>TRBV6-5|TRBJ2-1|.|.
CASSYAHNWALDNEQFF
TGTGCCAGCAGTTACGCACACAATTGGGCACTGGACAATGAGCAGTTCTTC
>TRBV7-6|TRBJ2-1|.|TRBD2
CASSWLAGDSNEQFF
TGTGCCAGCAGCTGGCTAGCGGGAGATAGCAATGAGCAGTTCTTC
>TRBV28|TRBJ2-4|.|TRBD2
CASSSLRPSGLAKNIQYF
TGTGCCAGCAGTTCCCTACGTCCTAGCGGCCTAGCCAAAAACATTCAGTACTTC
>TRBV7-8|TRBJ1-6|many|.
CASSRSASSYNSPLHF
TGTGCCAGCAGCCGGTCGGCGAGCTCCTATAATTCACCCCTCCACTTT
>TRBV12-3/TRBV12-4|TRBJ2-1|few|.
CASTRPAYNEQFF
TGTGCCAGCACCCGGCCCGCGTACAATGAGCAGTTCTTC
>TRBV21-1|TRBJ2-3|.|.
CASSKKGTSGSTDTQYF
TGTGCCAGCAGCAAAAAGGGGACTAGCGGAAGCACAGATACGCAGTATTTT
>TRBV2|TRBJ1-6|.|.
CASSERADRTPLHF
TGTGCCAGCAGTGAACGGGCTGACAGAACACCCCTCCACTTT
>TRBV4-1|TRBJ2-7|few|.
CASSQEGHYEQYF
TGCGCCAGCAGCCAAGAAGGCCACTACGAGCAGTACTTC
>TRBV19|TRBJ2-1|many|.
CASSHYNEQFF
TGTGCCAGCAGTCATTACAATGAGCAGTTCTTC
>TRBV11-2|TRBJ2-1|few|TRBD2
CASSVTAGGMDEQFF
TGTGCCAGCAGCGTAACAGCGGGAGGAATGGATGAGCAGTTCTTC
>TRBV3-1|TRBJ2-7|.|.
CASSLGERSDYEQYF
TGTGCCAGCAGCCTTGGGGAAAGGTCGGACTACGAGCAGTACTTC
>TRBV24-1|TRBJ2-2|.|.
CATSDLHGGGELFF
TGTGCCACCAGTGATTTGCACGGGGGCGGGGAGCTGTTTTTT
>TRBV27|TRBJ1-6|.|.
CASSLFSAVRSSPLHF
TGTGCCAGCAGTTTATTTTCGGCCGTTAGGAGTTCACCCCTCCACTTT
>TRBV6-6|TRBJ2-5|.|.
CASRVAIQETQYF
TGTGCCAGCAGGGTCGCGATCCAAGAGACCCAGTACTTC
>TRBV20-1|TRBJ2-2|.|TRBD2
CSAGTSETNTGELFF
TGCAGTGCGGGTACTAGCGAAACCAACACCGGGGAGCTGTTTTTT
>TRBV5-1|TRBJ2-3|.|.
CASRGARETDTQYF
TGCGCCAGCAGGGGGGCGCGGGAGACAGATACGCAGTATTTT
>TRBV28|TRBJ1-3|.|TRBD1
CATTGAFSGNTIYF
TGTGCCACGACAGGGGCCTTCTCTGGAAACACCATATATTTT